Here is one TCR beta chain with its context. Its specificity is unknown. The sample comes from a study of CD8 T cells in ankylosing spondylitis. In germline, CDR1 is SGHKS, CDR2 YYEKEE (reference sequence). This CDR3 region has 18 residues. V shed 4 bases and J 0 bases; nucleotides not matched to a gene: 12. Whole-study findings and limits: Reportedly, matched ankylosing spondylitis synovial fluid was significantly enriched for disease-linked clones. Within ankylosing spondylitis blood, a TCR beta motif made up of seven to nine highly homologous variants appeared to be characteristic.

Each CDR3 protein is one row after TCRdb ran MiXCR on the 5' RACE reads. The sample consists of about 390,000 distinct CDR3 sequences, 20% to 25% of them appearing once. The TCR was taken from a male donor with ankylosing spondylitis. The chain is built from TRBV5-5 and TRBJ2-7, with 11 positions matching TRBD2. The sequenced sample consisted of blood, either unsorted or a sorted T cell fraction (not recorded which). The CDR3 loop reads CASSPGLAVLMSSYEQYF. The CDR3 DNA follows: TGTGCCAGCAGCCCGGGACTAGCGGTCCTAATGAGCTCCTACGAGCAGTACTTC.